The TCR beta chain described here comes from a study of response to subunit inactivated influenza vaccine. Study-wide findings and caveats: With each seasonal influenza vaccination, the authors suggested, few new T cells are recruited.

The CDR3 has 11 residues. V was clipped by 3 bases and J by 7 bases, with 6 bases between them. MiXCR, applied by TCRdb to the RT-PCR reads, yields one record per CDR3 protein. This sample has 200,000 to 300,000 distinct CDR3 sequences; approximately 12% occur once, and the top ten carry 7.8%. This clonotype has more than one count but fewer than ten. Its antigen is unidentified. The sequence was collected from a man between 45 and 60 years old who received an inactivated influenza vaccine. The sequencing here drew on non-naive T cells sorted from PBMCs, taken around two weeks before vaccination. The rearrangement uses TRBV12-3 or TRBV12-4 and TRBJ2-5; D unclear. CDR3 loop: CASSFSGTQYF. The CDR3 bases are TGTGCCAGCAGTTTTTCGGGGACCCAGTACTTC.